The 18 T cell receptor beta chains presented below share a single source sample, sequenced in a study of T cell responses to AZD1222 COVID-19 vaccine (dated by TCRdb to the early 2020s). The library relied on the immunoSEQ multiplex PCR assay. The table comes from immuneACCESS by way of TCRdb, which keeps in-frame sequences with V and J called. Part of the clones is missing from these tables; in studies checked, under half for an unresolved V gene and the rest for unknown reasons. For this sample there are around 130,000 clones; 93% appear just once. Approximately 3.3% of the sample is in the top ten clones. The label giving this sample's time point can be read as: baseline before first vaccination. Here the sequenced sample was peripheral blood, taken on day 0 of AZD1222 vaccination. Source of these receptors: an adult in good health.

Concerning this clone: Additional DNA sequences in this sample encode the identical CDR3. The rearrangement links TRBV28 to TRBJ1-5; D is unresolved. The V end was cut by 2 bases, the J end by 5 bases, with 4 bases between. The germline gives CDR1 MDHEN, CDR2 SYDVKM. This CDR3 comprises 12 residues. CDR3 in DNA: TGTGCCAGCAGTTTACAGGATCAGCCCCAGCATTTT. Protein: CASSLQDQPQHF.

This chain uses TRBV27 with TRBJ1-2, with D maybe TRBD1 (5 bases). Trimming stripped 3 bases from V and 5 bases from J, with 7 bases between. CDR1 MNHEY and CDR2 SMNVEV come from the germline V gene (reference sequence). The CDR3 contains 12 residues. CDR3 DNA sequence: TGTGCCAGCAGTTTGGCAGGGTATGGCTACACCTTC. It encodes CASSLAGYGYTF.

The chain has TRBV19 and TRBJ1-1; possible D gene TRBD1, 5 bases. Trimming removed 3 bases at V and 1 base at J, with 15 bases between. The CDR3 loop spans 16 amino acids. Germline loops: CDR1 LNHDA, CDR2 SQIVND (reference sequence). The CDR3 region has the DNA TGTGCCAGTAGTATGGGGGTCGGAGTTCGGAACACTGAAGCTTTCTTT. This codes for CASSMGVGVRNTEAFF.

This chain joins TRBV3-1 (or the pseudogene TRBV3-2) and TRBJ2-2; 7 positions match TRBD2. V shed 1 base, J shed 4 bases, and the junction held 6 bases outside the gene matches. CDR3 length equals 16 residues. Germline CDR1 and CDR2: LGHDT and YNNKEL (reference sequence). In nucleotides, the CDR3 is TGTGCCAGCAGCCAAGGGGGCGCGGGAGCCACCGGGGAGCTGTTTTTT. Protein: CASSQGGAGATGELFF.

V and J are TRBV28 and TRBJ2-5; 8 nucleotides align to TRBD2. Germline V gene lookup returns CDR1 MDHEN and CDR2 SYDVKM. V dropped 6 bases and J dropped 5; count of bases not matched to a gene: 11. This CDR3 is 15 amino acids long. In DNA, the CDR3 is TGTGCCAGCAGCTCTTCAGGGACTAGTCGGGAGACCCAGTACTTC. It encodes CASSSSGTSRETQYF.

The chain is built from TRBV30 and TRBJ1-1; no clear D. Trimming removed 1 base at V and 1 base at J, with 13 bases between. This CDR3 comprises 15 residues. Germline CDR1 reads GTSNPN; CDR2 reads SVGIG (reference sequence). CDR3 in DNA: TGTGCCTGGAGTGGTCCTCCGGGTTGGAACACTGAAGCTTTCTTT. This encodes CAWSGPPGWNTEAFF.

The chain recombines TRBV25-1 with TRBJ1-1, with D uncertain. CDR3 length: 13 amino acids. Germline V gives CDR1 MGHDK, CDR2 SYGVNS. Trimming took 6 bases from V and 3 from J, leaving 11 bases between them. CDR3 residues: CASSRLGDTEAFF. The CDR3 DNA sequence: TGTGCCAGCAGCCGTCTCGGGGACACTGAAGCTTTCTTT.

The rearrangement links TRBV19 to TRBJ2-2, with D perhaps TRBD1 (5 bases). The V end lost 10 bases, the J end lost 1 base, and 10 bases lay between the germline ends. Germline CDR1 LNHDA, CDR2 SQIVND (reference sequence). The length of the CDR3 is 13 residues. CDR3: CATLDRNTGELFF. DNA of the CDR3: TGTGCCACCCTCGACAGGAACACCGGGGAGCTGTTTTTT.

This chain connects TRBV11-2 to TRBJ1-1; D is ambiguous. Germline-derived CDR1 and CDR2 are SGHAT and FQNNGV. CDR3 length: 14 residues. Trimming stripped 1 base from V and 4 bases from J, with 10 bases between. CDR3 nucleotides: TGTGCCAGCAGCTTAGGGGCCTCCTTCACTGAAGCTTTCTTT. Translation gives CASSLGASFTEAFF. Using reference TRBV11-2 and TRBJ1-1 for the parts outside the CDR3, the full variable domain is EAGVAQSPRYKIIEKRQSVAFWCNPISGHATLYWYQQILGQGPKLLIQFQNNGVVDDSQLPKDRFSAERLKGVDSTLKIQPAKLEDSAVYLCASSLGASFTEAFFGQGTRLTVV.

This chain links TRBV10-2 with TRBJ1-1; maybe TRBD1 (6 bases). The germline V gene encodes CDR1 WSHSY and CDR2 SAAADI. CDR3 length: 14 amino acids. Trimming took 2 bases from V and 5 from J, leaving 12 bases between them. The CDR3 DNA follows: TGCGCCAGCAGTGAGACCATCCAGGGGACTGAAGCTTTCTTT. Residues: CASSETIQGTEAFF.

This clone showed up just once. The rearrangement links TRBV2 to TRBJ1-3; D gene ambiguous. Trimming stripped 5 bases from V and 2 bases from J, with 7 bases between. Germline loops: CDR1 SNHLY, CDR2 FYNNEI. This CDR3 spans 13 amino acids. The CDR3 bases are TGTGCCAGCAGTAGGGCGACTGGAAACACCATATATTTT. Protein sequence: CASSRATGNTIYF.

This clone came up once. The chain links TRBV7-8 to TRBJ1-5; possibly TRBD1 for D (5 bases). Germline CDR1 is SGHVS and CDR2 is FQNEAQ. Deletions cut 6 bases from V and 0 bases from J, with 9 bases between. This CDR3 has 14 amino acids. CDR3 region: CASRLGASNQPQHF. The CDR3 nucleotides are TGTGCCAGCAGGCTCGGGGCTAGCAATCAGCCCCAGCATTTT.

This chain uses TRBV27 with TRBJ1-6; D gene ambiguous. The germline CDR1 and CDR2 sequences are MNHEY and SMNVEV (reference sequence). The CDR3 is 15 amino acids. The germline V and J ends were trimmed by 2 bases and 10 bases, with 15 bases remaining between them. The CDR3 DNA is TGTGCCAGCAGTTTAAGGACTTATCCTAGGTCACCCCTCCACTTT. It encodes CASSLRTYPRSPLHF.

The chain employs TRBV28 and TRBJ1-1; no clear D gene. CDR3 length: 13 residues. Germline CDR1 MDHEN, CDR2 SYDVKM. Trimming pared 7 bases from V and 0 bases from J, leaving 9 bases between. Here the CDR3 reads CASTGTMNTEAFF. The CDR3 nucleotides read TGTGCCAGCACCGGCACTATGAACACTGAAGCTTTCTTT.

The chain recombines TRBV9 with TRBJ2-3; either TRBD1 or TRBD2 may supply D (5 bases each). Trimming took off 4 bases at V and 2 bases at J, with 17 bases between the two ends. This CDR3 comprises 16 residues. The V gene's germline CDR1 is SGDLS and CDR2 YYNGEE. For the CDR3, the DNA is TGTGCCAGCAGCACGACCGGGACGCCCTCCACAGATACGCAGTATTTT. Translating gives CASSTTGTPSTDTQYF.

This clone was seen a handful of times. CDR3 amino acids: CASSPGTEGNTIYF. The CDR3 DNA reads as TGTGCCAGCAGCCCGGGGACAGAAGGAAACACCATATATTTT. The chain recombines TRBV4-2 with TRBJ1-3, with TRBD1 identical over 7 bases. The V and J ends lost 4 bases and 4 bases, in that order; junction bases with no gene match: 4. Looked up from germline, CDR1 is LGHNA and CDR2 is YNFKEQ. This CDR3 has 14 amino acids.

This sequence joins TRBV7-9 and TRBJ2-1, with no clear D. The CDR3 sequence is 14 residues long. The V and J ends lost 1 base and 3 bases respectively, with 7 bases between them. CDR1 is SEHNR and CDR2 is FQNEAQ in the germline V gene (reference sequence). The CDR3 DNA follows: TGTGCCAGCAGCTTAGAGGCCTTCTACAATGAGCAGTTCTTC. Protein: CASSLEAFYNEQFF. The full variable domain, its missing parts supplied by reference TRBV7-9 and TRBJ2-1, is DTGVSQNPRHKITKRGQNVTFRCDPISEHNRLYWYRQTLGQGPEFLTYFQNEAQLEKSRLLSDRFSAERPKGSFSTLEIQRTEQGDSAMYLCASSLEAFYNEQFFGPGTRLTVL.

The rearrangement joins TRBV30 to TRBJ1-5; D call uncertain. Trimming took 5 bases from V and 4 from J, leaving 12 bases between them. Germline V gene data show CDR1 as GTSNPN and CDR2 as SVGIG (reference sequence). CDR3 length: 13 amino acids. Here the CDR3 DNA reads TGTGCCTGGGGGAGGGATTTGAATCAGCCCCAGCATTTT. Translated: CAWGRDLNQPQHF.